The table lists the clone carrying this T cell receptor beta chain with a count of one. V was trimmed by 2 bases and J by 10 bases, leaving 17 bases between them. Germline CDR1 and CDR2: MNHEY and SMNVEV (reference sequence). This CDR3 has 14 amino acids. Sequencing relied on a cDNA template that was reverse transcribed from extracted RNA. Assay used: immunoSEQ multiplex PCR; TCRdb lists only in-frame clones, some missing. The profile shows about 7,400 clones, around 71% of them singletons. These data originate in a study of CD8+ T cells in alopecia areata. Patients with alopecia areata provided lesional scalp punch biopsies as well as peripheral blood.

The sequence derives from a human donor with alopecia areata. The source material was skin, sampled at week 0. This chain joins TRBV27 and TRBJ1-2; D might be TRBD1 (6 bases). Here the CDR3 reads CASSLRPRGEVYTF. CDR3 bases: TGTGCCAGCAGTTTACGCCCCAGGGGAGAGGTCTACACCTTC.